These T cell receptor beta chains were read from a single sample in a study of T-cell reconstitution after alpha-beta-depleted transplantation in children. TCRdb redid the calling of the PCR reads with MiXCR, one entry per CDR3 protein. Counted here are approximately 300,000 distinct CDR3 sequences, roughly 8.2% occurring once; the ten biggest clones make up approximately 8.6%. The sequences come from peripheral blood, collected 360 days after TCRalphabeta/CD19-depleted stem cell transplant. The receptors derive from a female patient aged 2-10 years who had a stem cell transplant for Fanconi anemia, so the T cells may come from the graft donor. Each CDR3 is given with its conserved first and last residue. The D gene is left open where the match is weak. Clone size is stated in some rows and not others, as once, few, many or a class when expanded.

v_gene: TRBV7-9; abundance: NA; j_gene: TRBJ1-1; d_gene: NA; CDR3aa: CASRPQGPNTEAFF; CDR3nt: TGTGCCAGCAGACCCCAGGGACCGAACACTGAAGCTTTCTTT
v_gene: TRBV7-6; abundance: few; j_gene: TRBJ2-1; d_gene: NA; CDR3aa: CASSPGNSYNEQFF; CDR3nt: TGTGCCAGCAGCCCAGGGAACTCTTACAATGAGCAGTTCTTC
v_gene: TRBV7-2; abundance: few; j_gene: TRBJ2-6; d_gene: TRBD2; CDR3aa: CASSSRLAGAGANVLTF; CDR3nt: TGTGCCAGCAGCTCCAGACTAGCGGGAGCTGGGGCCAACGTCCTGACTTTC
v_gene: TRBV2; abundance: NA; j_gene: TRBJ2-4; d_gene: NA; CDR3aa: CASSGGSKNIQYF; CDR3nt: TGTGCCAGCAGTGGAGGATCCAAAAACATTCAGTACTTC
v_gene: TRBV20-1; abundance: NA; j_gene: TRBJ1-5; d_gene: NA; CDR3aa: CSARASVTGNQPQHF; CDR3nt: TGCAGTGCTAGAGCCTCCGTGACAGGAAATCAGCCCCAGCATTTT
v_gene: TRBV7-2; abundance: few; j_gene: TRBJ1-6; d_gene: NA; CDR3aa: CASSLVPGREYSPLHF; CDR3nt: TGTGCCAGCAGCTTAGTGCCCGGGCGGGAATATTCACCCCTCCACTTT
v_gene: TRBV6-5; abundance: many; j_gene: TRBJ2-7; d_gene: TRBD1; CDR3aa: CASSYGTASYEQYF; CDR3nt: TGTGCCAGCAGTTACGGGACAGCCTCCTACGAGCAGTACTTC
v_gene: TRBV27; abundance: many; j_gene: TRBJ2-2; d_gene: NA; CDR3aa: CASSLSMRPTGELFF; CDR3nt: TGTGCCAGCAGTTTATCGATGCGACCCACCGGGGAGCTGTTTTTT
v_gene: TRBV5-1; abundance: many; j_gene: TRBJ1-1; d_gene: NA; CDR3aa: CASSLGDLEAFF; CDR3nt: TGCGCCAGCAGCCTGGGGGACCTTGAAGCTTTCTTT
v_gene: TRBV7-2; abundance: few; j_gene: TRBJ1-3; d_gene: NA; CDR3aa: CAIPRPGSGNTIYF; CDR3nt: TGTGCCATCCCACGACCCGGCTCTGGAAACACCATATATTTT
v_gene: TRBV5-1; abundance: many; j_gene: TRBJ2-5; d_gene: NA; CDR3aa: CASSFGEGQETQYF; CDR3nt: TGCGCCAGCAGCTTTGGAGAGGGCCAAGAGACCCAGTACTTC
v_gene: TRBV11-2; abundance: NA; j_gene: TRBJ2-3; d_gene: NA; CDR3aa: CASSFFKGLDTQYF; CDR3nt: TGTGCCAGCAGCTTTTTTAAGGGGCTGGATACGCAGTATTTT
v_gene: TRBV2; abundance: NA; j_gene: TRBJ2-5; d_gene: TRBD1; CDR3aa: CAIGTVYRETQYF; CDR3nt: TGTGCCATCGGGACAGTGTATAGGGAGACCCAGTACTTC
v_gene: TRBV6-6; abundance: many; j_gene: TRBJ2-3; d_gene: NA; CDR3aa: CASSTRRDTQYF; CDR3nt: TGTGCCAGCAGTACAAGGCGGGATACGCAGTATTTT
v_gene: TRBV7-2; abundance: many; j_gene: TRBJ1-5; d_gene: NA; CDR3aa: CASSPFGGFRANQPQHF; CDR3nt: TGTGCCAGCAGTCCCTTTGGGGGGTTCCGGGCGAATCAGCCCCAGCATTTT
v_gene: TRBV20-1; abundance: many; j_gene: TRBJ2-6; d_gene: NA; CDR3aa: CSANRASGANVLTF; CDR3nt: TGCAGTGCTAACAGGGCCTCTGGGGCCAACGTCCTGACTTTC
v_gene: TRBV20-1; abundance: many; j_gene: TRBJ1-2; d_gene: NA; CDR3aa: CSAREMSWNTF; CDR3nt: TGCAGTGCTAGAGAAATGAGCTGGAACACCTTC
v_gene: TRBV7-9; abundance: NA; j_gene: TRBJ1-2; d_gene: NA; CDR3aa: CASSRREGDGYTF; CDR3nt: TGTGCCAGCAGCCGCCGGGAGGGTGATGGCTACACCTTC
v_gene: TRBV27; abundance: many; j_gene: TRBJ2-3; d_gene: NA; CDR3aa: CASSLSTRNTQYF; CDR3nt: TGTGCCAGCAGTTTATCGACCCGTAATACGCAGTATTTT
v_gene: TRBV6-1; abundance: few; j_gene: TRBJ1-5; d_gene: TRBD1; CDR3aa: CASSRTGGAGNQPQHF; CDR3nt: TGTGCCAGCTCGCGCACAGGGGGCGCCGGCAATCAGCCCCAGCATTTT